The 7 T cell receptor beta chains listed next were all sequenced from one sample in a study of T cell responses to AZD1222 COVID-19 vaccine. TCRdb keeps only in-frame clones here, not all; method: immunoSEQ multiplex PCR. Seen here are about 83,000 clones, approximately 90% observed once, and the top ten hold more than 4.5%. The sequences come from peripheral blood, collected on day 0 of MenACWY control vaccination. The origin of the receptors is an adult in good health.

Written as DNA, the CDR3 is TGTGCCAGCTCACCACCGGGACAACAAGCCTACGAGCAGTACTTC. It is translated as CASSPPGQQAYEQYF. The V call is TRBV18, the J call TRBJ2-7, with a possible D match to TRBD1 (6 bases). The CDR3 sequence is 15 residues long. The germline gives CDR1 KGHSH, CDR2 LQKENI. Trimming stripped 0 bases from V and 2 bases from J, with 11 bases between.

This chain uses TRBV7-9 with TRBJ1-2; no firm D call. Germline values: CDR1 SEHNR, CDR2 FQNEAQ (reference sequence). The germline V and J ends were trimmed by 2 bases and 3 bases, with 7 bases remaining between them. The CDR3 loop spans 13 amino acids. The DNA of the CDR3 is TGTGCCAGCAGCTTATCACACTACTATGGCTACACCTTC. Translating gives CASSLSHYYGYTF.

This chain links TRBV23-1 with TRBJ2-5; TRBD2 agrees at 10 bases. TRBV23-1 is an open reading frame, and its role is uncertain. This CDR3 contains 17 residues. After removal of 2 bases from V and 2 bases from J, the junction contained 8 bases not matched to a gene. CDR3 DNA: TGCGCCAGCAGTCAAACCCGGACTAGCGGACCGCAAGAGACCCAGTACTTC. Translating it yields CASSQTRTSGPQETQYF.

The chain couples TRBV5-6 to TRBJ2-1; 11 bases map to TRBD2. J gave up 4 bases and V 4 bases, and 4 bases lay outside the gene matches. The CDR3 runs to 15 residues. Per germline, CDR1 SGHDT and CDR2 YYEEEE. The CDR3 DNA is TGTGCCAGCAGCCGAGGACTAGCGGGTTACAATGAGCAGTTCTTC. Amino acids: CASSRGLAGYNEQFF.

V and J are TRBV7-3 and TRBJ2-6, with D maybe TRBD2 (5 bases). The CDR3 length is 19 residues. V lost 2 bases, J lost 1 base, and 18 bases lay in between. Germline CDR1 reads SGHTA; CDR2 reads FQGTGA. CDR3 residues: CASSLLTPLAPSGANVLTF. DNA for the CDR3: TGTGCCAGCAGCTTATTGACCCCCCTAGCACCATCTGGGGCCAACGTCCTGACTTTC.

The V gene is TRBV28, the J gene TRBJ2-3, with D possibly being TRBD2 (6 bases). Germline loops: CDR1 MDHEN, CDR2 SYDVKM. CDR3 length equals 16 residues. The germline V and J ends were trimmed by 6 bases and 0 bases, with 16 bases remaining between them. The CDR3 spells CASSSGTLTSTDTQYF. DNA of the CDR3: TGTGCCAGCAGCTCCGGGACTCTTACTAGCACAGATACGCAGTATTTT. The full variable domain, in which reference TRBV28 and TRBJ2-3 provide the parts outside the CDR3, is DVKVTQSSRYLVKRTGEKVFLECVQDMDHENMFWYRQDPGLGLRLIYFSYDVKMKEKGDIPEGYSVSREKKERFSLILESASTNQTSMYLCASSSGTLTSTDTQYFGPGTRLTVL.

The chain uses TRBV11-3 and TRBJ2-7; D is undetermined. The germline gives CDR1 SGHNT, CDR2 YENEEA. The V and J ends lost 3 bases and 1 base respectively, with 13 bases between them. CDR3 length equals 15 residues. The CDR3 is CASSFTGIGSYEQYF. CDR3 nucleotide sequence: TGTGCCAGCAGCTTTACGGGTATCGGATCCTACGAGCAGTACTTC.